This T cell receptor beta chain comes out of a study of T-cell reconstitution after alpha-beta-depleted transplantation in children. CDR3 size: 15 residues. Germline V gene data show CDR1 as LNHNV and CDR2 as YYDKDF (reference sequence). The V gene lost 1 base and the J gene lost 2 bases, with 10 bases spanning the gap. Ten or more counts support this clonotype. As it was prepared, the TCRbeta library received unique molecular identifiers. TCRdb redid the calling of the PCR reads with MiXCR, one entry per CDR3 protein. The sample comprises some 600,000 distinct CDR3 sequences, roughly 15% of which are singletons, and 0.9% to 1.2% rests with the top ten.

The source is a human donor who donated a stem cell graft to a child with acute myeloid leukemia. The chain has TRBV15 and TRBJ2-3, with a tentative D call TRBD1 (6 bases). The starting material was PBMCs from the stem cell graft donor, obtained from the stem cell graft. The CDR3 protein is CATSRAGALTDTQYF. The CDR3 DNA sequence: TGTGCCACCAGCAGAGCAGGGGCCCTCACAGATACGCAGTATTTT.